This TCR beta chain was recovered during a study of beta chain features in type 1 diabetes. Study-wide findings and caveats: More deletions and fewer insertions at VDJ junctions were seen in type 1 diabetes patients.

The study reverse transcribed the entire isolated RNA, so it sequenced expressed TCRB transcripts. Sequencing was performed with immunoSEQ multiplex PCR; in TCRdb, only in-frame clones are kept and a portion is missing. This table has some 140,000 clones, about 8.7% appearing once. A remark on this clone: Its target is unknown.

The CDR3 length is 15 residues. In germline, CDR1 is SGHRS, CDR2 YFSETQ. Germline trimming cut 1 base from V and 4 bases from J; bases unmatched to any gene: 5. This TCR derives from a man between 18 and 29 years old in good health. The sample comprised central memory CD4+ T cells from blood. V is TRBV5-1 and J is TRBJ2-3; 8 bases line up with TRBD1. CDR3 region: CASSLNQGASDTQYF. CDR3 sequence (DNA): TGCGCCAGCAGCTTGAATCAGGGGGCCTCAGATACGCAGTATTTT.